Below, 21 T cell receptor beta chains from the same sample are listed, as sequenced in a study of human T cells and chemical hapten exposure. TCRdb itself ran the RACE reads through MiXCR, one entry per CDR3 protein. Of roughly 38,000 distinct CDR3 sequences listed, roughly 12% are singletons. Noted time point: pre-sensitization, week 0. Described treatment: therapeutic diphenylcyclopropenone sensitization with weekly scalp DPC. The sequencing here drew on whole blood, taken in connection with sensitization to the hapten diphenylcyclopropenone (DPC). All receptors derive from a woman aged 30 to 39 with alopecia areata. Some clones in this sample may be carry-over from other donors' samples.

The rearrangement joins TRBV20-1 to TRBJ2-5; tentatively, D is TRBD1 or TRBD2 (5 bases each). The CDR3 loop spans 16 amino acids. Germline V CDR1 and CDR2: DFQATT, SNEGSKA (reference sequence). The V gene lost 4 bases and the J gene lost 2 bases, with 20 bases spanning the gap. CDR3 DNA sequence: TGCAGTGCTACGGGACCCCAAGGGGCCTTACAAGAGACCCAGTACTTC. Its translation is CSATGPQGALQETQYF.

This clonotype was detected many times. CDR3 DNA sequence: TGTGCCAGCAGCCCTAGTGGGACATCAAATGAGCAGTTCTTC. Translation gives CASSPSGTSNEQFF. This chain uses TRBV11-3 with TRBJ2-1; maybe TRBD1 (6 bases). The ends were cut back, 5 bases at V and 7 bases at J, with 15 bases in the middle. The CDR3 consists of 14 residues. Germline-derived CDR1 and CDR2 are SGHNT and YENEEA.

This clonotype was counted at least ten times. The chain carries TRBV5-1 and TRBJ1-1; D perhaps matches TRBD1 (5 bases). Per the germline V gene, CDR1 is SGHRS and CDR2 is YFSETQ. The CDR3 totals 16 residues. V dropped 0 bases and J dropped 0 bases, with 12 bases sitting between them. The CDR3 spells CASSLEGRVVNTEAFF. As DNA, the CDR3 is TGCGCCAGCAGCTTGGAGGGCAGGGTTGTGAACACTGAAGCTTTCTTT.

This clonotype was recorded at least ten times. The chain recombines TRBV12-3 or TRBV12-4 with TRBJ2-7; no reliable D call. The V end was cut by 6 bases, the J end by 3 bases, with 12 bases between. The CDR3 has 13 amino acids. The CDR3 reads CASSSAQSYEQYF. CDR3 nucleotides: TGTGCCAGCAGCTCCGCCCAAAGCTACGAGCAGTACTTC.

This clonotype was observed at least ten times. This sequence joins TRBV30 and TRBJ2-1; 7 bases agree with TRBD2. Germline V gene data show CDR1 as GTSNPN and CDR2 as SVGIG (reference sequence). The length of the CDR3 is 15 residues. The ends lost 0 bases at V and 10 bases at J; junction bases unmatched: 12. For the CDR3, the DNA is TGTGCCTGGAGTGTACCCGGGACTAATTCCCGGGAGCAGTTCTTC. Translation gives CAWSVPGTNSREQFF.

Many counts were recorded for this clonotype. The rearrangement links TRBV15 to TRBJ2-5; D possibly corresponds to TRBD2 (6 bases). This CDR3 region has 14 residues. CDR1 is LNHNV, CDR2 YYDKDF, per germline (reference sequence). V lost 6 bases and J lost 5, with 16 bases in between. CDR3 bases: TGTGCCACCAGTCGGTCCGGGAGCGGTGAGACCCAGTACTTC. Its protein is CATSRSGSGETQYF.

This clonotype was recorded many times. This chain uses TRBV18 with TRBJ2-7; 7 bases fit TRBD1. The CDR3 extends over 15 amino acids. After removal of 5 bases from V and 1 base from J, the junction contained 8 bases not matched to a gene. Germline CDR1 and CDR2: KGHSH and LQKENI. In nucleotides, the CDR3 is TGTGCCAGCTCAGCCCCGGGACAGTTATCCTACGAGCAGTACTTC. It specifies CASSAPGQLSYEQYF.

This clonotype was detected many times. V usage is TRBV7-2 and J usage is TRBJ1-5; no reliable D call. This CDR3 comprises 15 residues. CDR1 SGHTA and CDR2 FQGNSA come from the germline V gene. Trimming removed 5 bases from V and 4 bases from J, with 15 bases in between. The CDR3, as DNA: TGTGCCAGCAGCCCTAGAGTTGGGGAGAATCAGCCCCAGCATTTT. Translating gives CASSPRVGENQPQHF.

The table lists this clonotype with many counts. The rearrangement links TRBV7-8 to TRBJ1-6; D not resolved. The germline V and J ends were trimmed by 1 base and 9 bases, with 13 bases remaining between them. This CDR3 comprises 15 residues. Germline assignment: CDR1 SGHVS and CDR2 FQNEAQ. CDR3: CASSLVPGTSSPLHF. For the CDR3, the DNA is TGTGCCAGCAGCTTAGTCCCAGGTACCTCTTCACCCCTCCACTTT.

V gene TRBV2 combines with J gene TRBJ2-5; D is unclear. V was cut by 5 bases and J by 4 bases, with 5 bases left in between. The CDR3 has 11 residues. Germline V gene data show CDR1 as SNHLY and CDR2 as FYNNEI. CDR3 amino acids: CASSPVETQYF. The CDR3, as DNA: TGTGCCAGCAGTCCCGTAGAGACCCAGTACTTC.

In this sample, this clonotype turned up many times. The chain carries TRBV6-2 or TRBV6-3 and TRBJ2-1, with D possibly TRBD2 on 5 matching bases. CDR3 length: 14 amino acids. The germline gives CDR1 MNHEY, CDR2 SVGEGT. Between the trimmed V and J ends, which lost 8 bases and 6 bases, there was a span of 17 bases. As DNA, the CDR3 is TGTGCCAGCCGTGCGGGCGGAACCGGCAATGAGCAGTTCTTC. This translates into CASRAGGTGNEQFF.

The chain joins TRBV9 to TRBJ2-1; tentative D call: TRBD2 (5 bases). The germline CDR1 and CDR2 sequences are SGDLS and YYNGEE. The CDR3 runs to 13 residues. The V gene lost 0 bases and the J gene lost 9 bases, with 10 bases spanning the gap. The DNA of the CDR3 is TGTGCCAGCAGCGTAGTATATGGGAGTGAGCAGTTCTTC. Amino acids: CASSVVYGSEQFF.

This clonotype has at least ten counts. Here the CDR3 reads CASSPPGGALAKNIQYF. The CDR3 DNA is TGTGCCAGCAGCCCTCCAGGGGGGGCCCTAGCCAAAAACATTCAGTACTTC. V is TRBV7-2 and J is TRBJ2-4, with D perhaps TRBD1 or TRBD2 (7 bases each). CDR1 and CDR2 from the germline V gene are SGHTA and FQGNSA. This CDR3 spans 17 amino acids. V was cut by 5 bases and J by 0 bases, with 17 bases left in between.

This clonotype was picked up many times. J is TRBJ2-2 and V is TRBV18; 12 nucleotides line up with TRBD2. V was pared by 6 bases and J by 9 bases, with 11 bases of the junction left unmatched. The CDR3 runs to 16 residues. Germline V lookup: CDR1 KGHSH, CDR2 LQKENI. CDR3 region: CASSPSGRASLRELFF. CDR3 DNA: TGTGCCAGCTCCCCTAGCGGGAGGGCCTCGCTACGGGAGCTGTTTTTT.

In this sample, this clonotype is medium-sized. V gene TRBV20-1 combines with J gene TRBJ2-7, with TRBD2 as a possible D gene (5 bases). V gave up 6 bases and J gave up 5 bases, with 8 bases separating them. The V gene's germline CDR1 is DFQATT and CDR2 SNEGSKA (reference sequence). The CDR3 covers 10 residues. This CDR3 reads CSASGNEQYF. In DNA form, the CDR3 reads TGCAGTGCCTCCGGGAACGAGCAGTACTTC.

At least ten counts were recorded for this clonotype. The CDR3 bases are TGTGCCAGCAGCTTAGGCCTTACCTGGGGGGTTTCCTATGGCTACACCTTC. Amino acids: CASSLGLTWGVSYGYTF. V gene TRBV11-2 combines with J gene TRBJ1-2; tentative D call: TRBD1 (5 bases). This CDR3 is built from 17 residues. V was trimmed by 1 base and J by 4 bases, leaving 19 bases between them. CDR1 is SGHAT, CDR2 FQNNGV, per germline.

The chain employs TRBV20-1 and TRBJ1-2, with a tentative D call TRBD1 (6 bases). Germline V CDR1 and CDR2: DFQATT, SNEGSKA (reference sequence). The CDR3 runs 19 residues. Trimming removed 0 bases from V and 0 bases from J, with 23 bases in between. CDR3 loop: CSARDYLDRFTGSNYGYTF. The CDR3 DNA reads TGCAGTGCTAGAGATTACCTCGACAGGTTCACGGGTTCTAACTATGGCTACACCTTC.

The sample holds a few counts of this clonotype. The chain has TRBV28 and TRBJ1-6; TRBD1 aligns across 7 bases. In germline, CDR1 is MDHEN, CDR2 SYDVKM. The CDR3 runs 15 residues. Trimming cost V 7 bases and J 6 bases; bases outside gene matches: 9. The CDR3: CASTLAGQPNSPLHF. The CDR3 nucleotides read TGTGCCAGCACCTTGGCGGGACAGCCTAATTCACCCCTCCACTTT.

This chain links TRBV9 with TRBJ2-5; 12 nucleotides agree with TRBD2. The germline V gene encodes CDR1 SGDLS and CDR2 YYNGEE. The V segment lost 1 base and the J segment 7 bases; nucleotides outside the gene matches: 5. The CDR3 sequence is 15 residues long. CDR3 DNA sequence: TGTGCCAGCAGCGTACTAGCGGGAGGGCGTGTGACCCAGTACTTC. It yields the protein CASSVLAGGRVTQYF.

The V gene is TRBV27, the J gene TRBJ1-5, with D perhaps matching TRBD1 (6 bases). The ends were cut back, 6 bases at V and 4 bases at J, with 16 bases in the middle. Germline CDR1 is MNHEY and CDR2 is SMNVEV (reference sequence). The CDR3 loop spans 15 amino acids. CDR3 bases: TGTGCCAGCAGACCAGGGGTGATCGGTAATCAGCCCCAGCATTTT. Translated: CASRPGVIGNQPQHF.

The chain joins TRBV7-3 to TRBJ2-3; a weak D match, TRBD2 (6 bases). The ends were cut back, 4 bases at V and 8 bases at J, with 19 bases in the middle. Germline V CDR1 and CDR2: SGHTA, FQGTGA. CDR3 length: 15 residues. The DNA for the CDR3 is TGTGCCAGCAGCTCGACACTTACGACGGGAGCTACGCAGTATTTT. Encoded protein: CASSSTLTTGATQYF.